The 23 T cell receptor beta chains in this list originate from one sample, sequenced in a study of cytomegalovirus exposure and HLA in healthy donors. PCR used 60 Vbeta primers and 13 Jbeta primers. Assay: immunoSEQ multiplex PCR; the TCRdb copy retains only in-frame clones and omits some. The repertoire holds 200,000 to 250,000 clones, with approximately 81% as singletons. Sequencing input: PBMCs. These receptors all come from a human donor in good health.

As regards this clone: Other DNA variants within this sample encode the same CDR3. The V and J genes are TRBV28 and TRBJ2-7; tentative D call: TRBD2 (6 bases). Germline V gene sequence: CDR1 MDHEN, CDR2 SYDVKM. The CDR3 is 12 residues long. V lost 0 bases and J lost 6, with 6 bases in between. The CDR3 sequence: CASSLWGGEQYF. The CDR3 DNA reads as TGTGCCAGCAGTTTATGGGGGGGCGAGCAGTACTTC.

V gene TRBV19 combines with J gene TRBJ1-5; D call uncertain. This CDR3 contains 16 residues. V lost 3 bases and J 4 bases, leaving 16 bases between the germline ends. Germline CDR1 reads LNHDA; CDR2 reads SQIVND (reference sequence). The CDR3 is CASSIMSMQLNQPQHF. The CDR3 nucleotides are TGTGCCAGTAGTATTATGTCGATGCAGTTGAATCAGCCCCAGCATTTT.

In this sample, this clone turned up once. The V call is TRBV28, the J call TRBJ2-7, with 9 nucleotides matching TRBD1. The ends lost 3 bases at V and 4 bases at J; junction bases unmatched: 13. The CDR3 contains 17 residues. The V gene's germline CDR1 is MDHEN and CDR2 SYDVKM. Here the CDR3 reads CASSFFSPGQGTYEQYF. The CDR3, as DNA: TGTGCCAGCAGTTTTTTTTCTCCGGGACAGGGCACATACGAGCAGTACTTC.

The chain recombines TRBV7-9 with TRBJ1-2; 12 bases map to TRBD1. CDR3 length: 18 residues. Germline CDR1 is SEHNR and CDR2 is FQNEAQ (reference sequence). With 4 bases clipped from V and 7 bases from J, the junction kept 16 bases outside the gene matches. The CDR3 bases are TGTGCCAGCAGCTCACTGACTCCTCCGGGACAGGGGGCAGGTGGCTACACCTTC. Translation: CASSSLTPPGQGAGGYTF.

This clone showed up just once. The chain joins TRBV11-2 to TRBJ2-7, with D tentatively TRBD1 (6 bases). The CDR3 is 12 amino acids. V lost 5 bases, J lost 1 base, and 6 bases lay in between. Germline CDR1 reads SGHAT; CDR2 reads FQNNGV. CDR3 coding DNA: TGTGCCAGCAGCGGACAGTCCTACGAGCAGTACTTC. This codes for CASSGQSYEQYF.

The chain is built from TRBV10-1 and TRBJ2-7; no reliable D call. The CDR3 contains 12 residues. V was trimmed by 5 bases and J by 8 bases, leaving 13 bases between them. Germline loops: CDR1 WNHNN, CDR2 SYGVQD (reference sequence). Written as DNA, the CDR3 is TGCGCCAGCAGTACACCAGGCACCAAGCAGTACTTC. Translated, it gives CASSTPGTKQYF.

The V gene is TRBV7-9, the J gene TRBJ2-1, with 10 bases aligning to TRBD2. The trim removed 3 bases at V and 6 bases at J, leaving 11 bases unmatched. Per the germline V gene, CDR1 is SEHNR and CDR2 is FQNEAQ (reference sequence). CDR3 size: 17 residues. The CDR3 reads CASSFSPLAGESNEQFF. The DNA for the CDR3 is TGTGCCAGCAGCTTCTCGCCCCTAGCGGGAGAGTCCAATGAGCAGTTCTTC.

V gene TRBV25-1 combines with J gene TRBJ2-2; the D is unclear. CDR3 length equals 14 residues. Germline V gives CDR1 MGHDK, CDR2 SYGVNS. The V end was cut by 4 bases, the J end by 5 bases, with 11 bases between. The CDR3 sequence is CASSAVAPTGELFF. CDR3 nucleotides: TGTGCCAGCAGTGCGGTAGCCCCGACCGGGGAGCTGTTTTTT.

The rearrangement uses TRBV11-1 and TRBJ2-3; D is perhaps TRBD2 (6 bases). This CDR3 region has 14 residues. Germline values: CDR1 SGHAT, CDR2 FQDESV (reference sequence). The germline V and J ends were trimmed by 4 bases and 6 bases, with 14 bases remaining between them. This CDR3 is CASSSSGLSDTQYF. CDR3 bases: TGTGCCAGCAGCTCCTCGGGACTTTCGGATACGCAGTATTTT.

V and J are TRBV5-1 and TRBJ2-7, with 11 bases fitting TRBD1. Trimming at V came to 2 bases and at J to 3 bases, leaving 1 base not matched to a gene. The CDR3 totals 14 residues. Germline assignment: CDR1 SGHRS and CDR2 YFSETQ. The CDR3 sequence: CASSFGTGGYEQYF. The CDR3 region has the DNA TGCGCCAGCAGCTTCGGGACAGGGGGCTACGAGCAGTACTTC.

The V gene is TRBV29-1, the J gene TRBJ2-5, with D perhaps matching TRBD2 (6 bases). The DNA end is more similar to TRBJ2-7, so the J call may be wrong. The CDR3 contains 11 residues. CDR1 SQVTM and CDR2 ANQGSEA come from the germline V gene. The DNA for the CDR3 is TGCAGCGTTACTAGCAGCGACGAGCAGTACTTC. Translated, it gives CSVTSSDEQYF.

The V call is TRBV5-5, the J call TRBJ1-6; the D gene is possibly TRBD1 (5 bases). The CDR3 totals 15 residues. V dropped 4 bases and J dropped 9 bases, with 17 bases sitting between them. The germline CDR1 and CDR2 sequences are SGHKS and YYEKEE (reference sequence). The CDR3 region is CASSVDWGGASPLHF. As DNA, the CDR3 is TGTGCCAGCAGCGTTGACTGGGGGGGTGCTTCACCCCTCCACTTT.

The chain recombines TRBV5-4 with TRBJ1-1; no firm D call. The germline V gene encodes CDR1 SGHNT and CDR2 YYREEE (reference sequence). V gave up 4 bases and J gave up 4 bases, with 14 bases separating them. The CDR3 contains 14 residues. The CDR3 sequence is CASSERREGTEAFF. The CDR3 DNA reads TGTGCCAGCAGCGAGAGGCGCGAGGGCACTGAAGCTTTCTTT. The full variable domain, in which reference TRBV5-4 and TRBJ1-1 provide the parts outside the CDR3, is ETGVTQSPTHLIKTRGQQVTLRCSSQSGHNTVSWYQQALGQGPQFIFQYYREEENGRGNFPPRFSGLQFPNYSSELNVNALELDDSALYLCASSERREGTEAFFGQGTRLTVV.

The chain recombines TRBV5-1 with TRBJ1-1; possibly TRBD1 for D (6 bases). V was clipped by 3 bases and J by 4 bases, with 19 bases between them. This CDR3 comprises 16 residues. Germline CDR1 reads SGHRS; CDR2 reads YFSETQ. CDR3 DNA: TGCGCCAGCAGCTGGGAGGGCATGGGGGCCGGCACTGAAGCTTTCTTT. Translated: CASSWEGMGAGTEAFF.

This clone was observed once. The CDR3 loop reads CASSLASSGYEQYF. The CDR3 nucleotides read TGCGCCAGCAGCTTGGCCAGTAGCGGCTACGAGCAGTACTTC. This sequence joins TRBV5-1 and TRBJ2-7; tentatively, D is TRBD2 (6 bases). This CDR3 contains 14 residues. Germline V gene lookup returns CDR1 SGHRS and CDR2 YFSETQ. V lost 0 bases and J 3 bases, leaving 10 bases between the germline ends.

This clone was seen more than once but under ten times. The chain couples TRBV5-5 to TRBJ1-2, with 10 bases aligning to TRBD1. Germline loops: CDR1 SGHKS, CDR2 YYEKEE (reference sequence). V was clipped by 4 bases and J by 4 bases; unmatched bases: 4. The CDR3 runs to 14 residues. In nucleotides, the CDR3 is TGTGCCAGCAGCGTGACAGGGGGCGGCTATGGCTACACCTTC. Translated: CASSVTGGGYGYTF.

This rearrangement joins TRBV28 to TRBJ1-2; 7 nucleotides match TRBD1. This CDR3 contains 14 residues. Germline-derived CDR1 and CDR2 are MDHEN and SYDVKM. V shed 2 bases, J shed 7 bases, and the junction held 7 bases outside the gene matches. The CDR3 DNA sequence: TGTGCCAGCAGTTTACGTCAGGGGGGTGGTGGCTACACCTTC. This codes for CASSLRQGGGGYTF.

V is TRBV2 and J is TRBJ2-7; TRBD2 might be the D (7 bases). The V end lost 9 bases, the J end lost 2 bases, and 17 bases lay between the germline ends. The length of the CDR3 is 14 residues. Germline CDR1 and CDR2: SNHLY and FYNNEI. This CDR3 reads CASEGGEWTYEQYF. CDR3 DNA: TGTGCCAGTGAGGGGGGGGAGTGGACCTACGAGCAGTACTTC.

The chain joins TRBV29-1 to TRBJ1-2; no clear D gene. The CDR3 is made up of 12 amino acids. V was trimmed by 6 bases and J by 8 bases, leaving 16 bases between them. Germline V gene lookup returns CDR1 SQVTM and CDR2 ANQGSEA. Here the CDR3 reads CSVPGELGGYTF. CDR3 coding DNA: TGCAGCGTACCCGGGGAACTGGGGGGCTACACCTTC.

The V and J genes are TRBV14 and TRBJ2-7; 7 bases are shared with TRBD1. The CDR3 is 16 amino acids. Germline CDR1 and CDR2: SGHDN and FVKESK. Losses at the gene ends were 4 bases for V and 5 bases for J; bases not matched to a gene: 14. CDR3 sequence reads: CASSPRDRFSHDEQYF. CDR3 coding DNA: TGTGCCAGCAGCCCACGGGACAGATTTTCGCACGACGAGCAGTACTTC.

This chain connects TRBV5-1 to TRBJ2-1, with unresolved D. The CDR3 extends over 14 amino acids. Deletions cut 0 bases from V and 8 bases from J, with 12 bases between. Germline V gene lookup returns CDR1 SGHRS and CDR2 YFSETQ. The CDR3 nucleotides read TGCGCCAGCAGCTTGGGTTACAGTTCCCATGAGCAGTTCTTC. This encodes CASSLGYSSHEQFF. Full variable domain (rest looked up from reference TRBV5-1 and TRBJ2-1): KAGVTQTPRYLIKTRGQQVTLSCSPISGHRSVSWYQQTPGQGLQFLFEYFSETQRNKGNFPGRFSGRQFSNSRSEMNVSTLELGDSALYLCASSLGYSSHEQFFGPGTRLTVL.

V gene TRBV15 combines with J gene TRBJ2-2; TRBD1 matches 10 bases. Germline-derived CDR1 and CDR2 are LNHNV and YYDKDF (reference sequence). The V gene end was trimmed by 1 base and the J gene end by 4 bases; junction bases not matched to a gene: 3. This CDR3 is 16 amino acids long. CDR3 sequence reads: CATSRGRTGGTGELFF. CDR3 in DNA: TGTGCCACCAGCAGAGGGAGGACAGGGGGCACCGGGGAGCTGTTTTTT.

J is TRBJ2-1 and V is TRBV27; TRBD2 agrees at 10 bases. The CDR3 is 12 amino acids. The germline V gene encodes CDR1 MNHEY and CDR2 SMNVEV (reference sequence). After removal of 6 bases from V and 15 bases from J, the junction contained 8 bases not matched to a gene. CDR3 DNA sequence: TGTGCCAGCAGGACCTTAGCGGGAGGTCTGTTCTTC. Translation: CASRTLAGGLFF.